What follows are 16 T cell receptor beta chains derived from one specimen sequenced in a study of blood T cell repertoires in COVID-19 (TCRdb year 2020). Library preparation was by the immunoSEQ multiplex PCR assay. Drawn from immuneACCESS, this table holds only the in-frame rearrangements with V and J called that TCRdb kept. Clones are partly lost; checked studies trace under half to an unresolved V gene and leave the rest unexplained. The sample records hundreds of thousands of clones, around 87% of which are singletons. The ten largest account for roughly 2.1% of the sample. Sequences were obtained from peripheral blood. The receptors derive from a woman between 55 and 75 years old with COVID-19, enrolled during active disease.

The chain joins TRBV7-3 to TRBJ2-7, with TRBD2 matching over 8 bases. The V gene's germline CDR1 is SGHTA and CDR2 FQGTGA. With 5 bases clipped from V and 6 bases from J, the junction kept 6 bases outside the gene matches. The CDR3 is made up of 13 amino acids. The CDR3 DNA reads as TGTGCCAGCAGCCAGACTAGCGTAGGCGAGCAGTACTTC. Amino acid sequence: CASSQTSVGEQYF. Drawing the rest from reference TRBV7-3 and TRBJ2-7, the complete variable domain is GAGVSQTPSNKVTEKGKYVELRCDPISGHTALYWYRQSLGQGPEFLIYFQGTGAADDSGLPNDRFFAVRPEGSVSTLKIQRTERGDSAVYLCASSQTSVGEQYFGPGTRLTVT.

This CDR3 is CASSSGTSLNEQFF. The CDR3 DNA follows: TGCGCCAGCAGCTCCGGGACTAGCCTTAATGAGCAGTTCTTC. The V call is TRBV5-1, the J call TRBJ2-1; 9 bases align to TRBD2. Germline CDR1 reads SGHRS; CDR2 reads YFSETQ. The CDR3 contains 14 residues. With V trimmed by 3 bases and J by 7 bases, 5 bases remained unmatched.

The rearrangement uses TRBV9 and TRBJ2-1; 9 nucleotides agree with TRBD2. The V segment lost 0 bases and the J segment 6 bases; nucleotides outside the gene matches: 7. CDR1 and CDR2 (germline): SGDLS, YYNGEE. The CDR3 consists of 16 residues. The CDR3 region is CASSVGLAGSLNEQFF. CDR3 coding DNA: TGTGCCAGCAGCGTAGGGCTAGCGGGGTCTCTCAATGAGCAGTTCTTC.

This clone was detected only a few times. J is TRBJ2-3 and V is TRBV4-2; TRBD2 matches at 9 bases. Unmatched junction bases numbered 17, after V lost 0 bases and J lost 1 base. This CDR3 comprises 21 residues. CDR1 and CDR2 (germline): LGHNA, YNFKEQ. CDR3 protein: CASSQDQRRAGGIGGTDTQYF. The DNA for the CDR3 is TGTGCCAGCAGCCAAGATCAAAGGCGAGCGGGGGGCATAGGGGGCACAGATACGCAGTATTTT.

The rearrangement uses TRBV27 and TRBJ1-5; D might be TRBD1 (5 bases). The CDR3 sequence is 17 residues long. V dropped 4 bases and J dropped 4 bases, with 20 bases sitting between them. Germline-derived CDR1 and CDR2 are MNHEY and SMNVEV (reference sequence). The CDR3 nucleotides are TGTGCCAGCAGTTCCCTGGGCGGCAGGGCCAAAAATCAGCCCCAGCATTTT. Residues: CASSSLGGRAKNQPQHF.

This rearrangement joins TRBV6-4 to TRBJ2-3; 9 nucleotides align to TRBD1. This CDR3 is built from 16 residues. Germline V gene lookup returns CDR1 MRHNA and CDR2 SNTAGT. V dropped 2 bases and J dropped 5; count of bases not matched to a gene: 8. This chain's CDR3 is CASSDVGTGRVDTQYF. The CDR3 region has the DNA TGTGCCAGCAGTGACGTGGGGACAGGGAGGGTAGATACGCAGTATTTT.

V is TRBV2 and J is TRBJ1-5; 7 bases fit TRBD1. The CDR3 is 14 residues long. Germline assignment: CDR1 SNHLY and CDR2 FYNNEI. Unmatched junction bases numbered 7, after V lost 4 bases and J lost 7 bases. CDR3 loop: CASSGSGQKQPQHF. CDR3 bases: TGTGCCAGCAGTGGGTCGGGACAGAAACAGCCCCAGCATTTT.

The chain combines TRBV7-8 with TRBJ1-5; no firm D call. Germline-derived CDR1 and CDR2 are SGHVS and FQNEAQ. V was shortened by 1 base and J by 0 bases, with 13 bases between the two germline ends. CDR3 size: 17 residues. In nucleotides, the CDR3 is TGTGCCAGCAGCTTAGGGTCTGCCGGTTATAGCAATCAGCCCCAGCATTTT. Translating gives CASSLGSAGYSNQPQHF.

The J gene is TRBJ1-1, the V gene TRBV9; 10 positions match TRBD1. Germline values: CDR1 SGDLS, CDR2 YYNGEE. J gave up 4 bases and V 4 bases, and 10 bases lay outside the gene matches. This CDR3 spans 16 amino acids. The CDR3: CASSIGTGALGTEAFF. The DNA for the CDR3 is TGTGCCAGCAGCATCGGGACAGGGGCCTTAGGCACTGAAGCTTTCTTT. Looking up the rest from reference TRBV9 and TRBJ1-1 gives the full variable domain: DSGVTQTPKHLITATGQRVTLRCSPRSGDLSVYWYQQSLDQGLQFLIQYYNGEERAKGNILERFSAQQFPDLHSELNLSSLELGDSALYFCASSIGTGALGTEAFFGQGTRLTVV.

The gene calls are TRBV2 and TRBJ1-1; 10 nucleotides align to TRBD1. V was clipped by 6 bases and J by 6 bases; unmatched bases: 7. Germline V gives CDR1 SNHLY, CDR2 FYNNEI. The CDR3 has 14 residues. The CDR3 DNA follows: TGTGCCAGCAGAGCCGGACAGGGGGGGTCTGAAGCTTTCTTT. Amino acids: CASRAGQGGSEAFF.

The CDR3 protein is CASSEGQGGRNEQFF. The CDR3 DNA reads as TGTGCCAGCAGTGAAGGACAGGGAGGTCGGAATGAGCAGTTCTTC. V usage is TRBV2 and J usage is TRBJ2-1; a weak D match, TRBD1 (7 bases). The V gene's germline CDR1 is SNHLY and CDR2 FYNNEI. The CDR3 is 15 residues long. Trimming removed 1 base at V and 7 bases at J, with 14 bases between.

This CDR3 reads CASSYSSRGDYGYTF. In nucleotides, the CDR3 is TGTGCCAGCAGTTACTCGTCCAGGGGGGACTATGGCTACACCTTC. J is TRBJ1-2 and V is TRBV6-2 or TRBV6-3, with 7 bases lining up with TRBD1. This CDR3 region has 15 residues. Per the germline V gene, CDR1 is MNHEY and CDR2 is SVGEGT. V gave up 0 bases and J gave up 3 bases; unmatched junction bases: 4.

J is TRBJ1-1 and V is TRBV27; no clear D gene. Germline V CDR1 and CDR2: MNHEY, SMNVEV (reference sequence). The V gene lost 1 base and the J gene lost 2 bases, with 17 bases spanning the gap. The CDR3 length is 17 residues. CDR3 sequence (DNA): TGTGCCAGCAGTTTATTGGGTTCTCAGACTCCAAACACTGAAGCTTTCTTT. This sequence encodes CASSLLGSQTPNTEAFF.

The chain uses TRBV5-1 and TRBJ2-2; 8 bases are shared with TRBD1. The CDR3 totals 14 residues. CDR1 SGHRS and CDR2 YFSETQ come from the germline V gene. The V gene end was trimmed by 7 bases and the J gene end by 5 bases; junction bases not matched to a gene: 7. CDR3: CASGRTGTTGELFF. CDR3 in DNA: TGCGCCAGCGGGAGGACAGGGACAACCGGGGAGCTGTTTTTT.

This clone was seen more than once but under ten times. CDR3 bases: TGTGCCAGCAGCTCGGGACTAGCGGGGACCTACACCGGGGAGCTGTTTTTT. Its protein is CASSSGLAGTYTGELFF. V usage is TRBV7-2 and J usage is TRBJ2-2; 13 bases are shared with TRBD2. The germline V gene has CDR1 SGHTA and CDR2 FQGNSA. CDR3 size: 17 residues. Trimming removed 4 bases from V and 3 bases from J; junction bases left unmatched: 5.

V and J are TRBV28 and TRBJ2-5; 9 bases are a match to TRBD2. The CDR3 consists of 16 residues. J gave up 2 bases and V 2 bases, and 6 bases lay outside the gene matches. CDR1 and CDR2 from the germline V gene are MDHEN and SYDVKM. CDR3 coding DNA: TGTGCCAGCAGTTTAGGTTTCACTAGCGGGCAAGAGACCCAGTACTTC. Translating it yields CASSLGFTSGQETQYF.